This entry lists 28 T cell receptor beta chains sequenced from one sample in a study of blood T cell repertoires in COVID-19. Generated by immunoSEQ multiplex PCR, the TCRdb table keeps only in-frame clones and is missing some. This table holds around 100,000 clones, roughly 90% found once. Sequences were obtained from peripheral blood. The receptors derive from a human donor in a cohort sampled during active COVID-19.

The gene calls are TRBV19 and TRBJ2-1; 13 bases are shared with TRBD2. The length of the CDR3 is 15 residues. V lost 6 bases, J lost 4 bases, and 3 bases stayed unmatched. Germline CDR1 is LNHDA and CDR2 is SQIVND (reference sequence). DNA for the CDR3: TGTGCCAGTAGCCGGACTAGCGGGAGTTACAATGAGCAGTTCTTC. This encodes CASSRTSGSYNEQFF.

V gene TRBV20-1 combines with J gene TRBJ2-7, with D tentatively TRBD2 (7 bases). Deletions cut 3 bases from V and 4 bases from J, with 13 bases between. Germline CDR1 is DFQATT and CDR2 is SNEGSKA (reference sequence). This CDR3 is 13 amino acids long. CDR3 amino acids: CSASRGEGYEQYF. The DNA for the CDR3 is TGCAGTGCTAGTAGGGGGGAGGGATACGAGCAGTACTTC.

This chain connects TRBV28 to TRBJ2-2; 11 positions agree with TRBD1. The germline V gene has CDR1 MDHEN and CDR2 SYDVKM. The CDR3 is 16 amino acids. Trimming cost V 5 bases and J 7 bases; bases outside gene matches: 9. The CDR3 nucleotides read TGTGCCAGCAGTCTGTCGGGACAGGGGGTTAACGGGGAGCTGTTTTTT. Protein: CASSLSGQGVNGELFF.

This clone appeared a single time. V usage is TRBV4-1 and J usage is TRBJ1-1; D remains ambiguous. The CDR3 totals 14 residues. With 6 bases removed from V and 4 bases from J, the gap between germline ends came to 15 bases. The germline V gene encodes CDR1 MGHRA and CDR2 YSYEKL. CDR3: CASSIRVLSTEAFF. The DNA for the CDR3 is TGCGCCAGCAGTATCCGGGTTTTGTCCACTGAAGCTTTCTTT.

V gene TRBV25-1 combines with J gene TRBJ1-4; no firm D call. CDR1 is MGHDK, CDR2 SYGVNS, per germline. Trimming left V 4 bases short and J 8 bases short, with 14 bases between. This CDR3 contains 14 residues. CDR3 sequence (DNA): TGTGCCAGCAGTGGCCCCCGTGGGCTCGAAAAACTGTTTTTT. Translation: CASSGPRGLEKLFF.

This clone occurred once. The V and J genes are TRBV9 and TRBJ1-2; 7 nucleotides line up with TRBD1. The J segment lost 0 bases and the V segment lost 2 bases, leaving 10 bases of the junction unmatched. Germline lookup yields CDR1 SGDLS and CDR2 YYNGEE. This CDR3 has 17 amino acids. This chain's CDR3 is CASSVSGTAATNYGYTF. The CDR3 DNA is TGTGCCAGCAGCGTCTCCGGGACAGCCGCTACTAACTATGGCTACACCTTC.

This clone has a handful of counts. The V gene is TRBV28, the J gene TRBJ1-5; D is unresolved. The CDR3 is 14 amino acids. The germline V and J ends were trimmed by 3 bases and 7 bases, with 13 bases remaining between them. Germline lookup yields CDR1 MDHEN and CDR2 SYDVKM. The CDR3 is CASSFSGSGQPQHF. The CDR3 DNA reads TGTGCCAGCAGTTTCTCCGGGTCGGGACAGCCCCAGCATTTT.

This clone was counted between two and nine times. The chain joins TRBV7-2 to TRBJ2-5; 16 bases match TRBD2. CDR3 length: 17 residues. Trimming took 5 bases from V and 4 from J; bases not matched to a gene: 7. Germline loops: CDR1 SGHTA, CDR2 FQGNSA. CDR3: CASSPGTSGGARETQYF. The CDR3 region has the DNA TGTGCCAGCAGCCCCGGGACTAGCGGGGGGGCACGAGAGACCCAGTACTTC.

The chain's CDR3 is CASSEKGLAGVKDGELFF. The DNA of the CDR3 is TGTGCCAGCAGTGAAAAAGGACTAGCGGGAGTTAAGGACGGGGAGCTGTTTTTT. V gene TRBV6-1 combines with J gene TRBJ2-2, with 13 bases aligning to TRBD2. Germline V gene data show CDR1 as MNHNS and CDR2 as SASEGT. The V gene end was trimmed by 2 bases and the J gene end by 7 bases; junction bases not matched to a gene: 10. The CDR3 is 18 amino acids.

This clone was recorded once. The rearrangement uses TRBV28 and TRBJ1-4; D is undetermined. Germline CDR1 MDHEN, CDR2 SYDVKM. There are 15 residues in the CDR3. Deletions cut 6 bases from V and 5 bases from J, with 16 bases between. The CDR3 DNA is TGTGCCAGCAGGTTTGGAGGCAGTCTAAATGAAAAACTGTTTTTT. It codes for CASRFGGSLNEKLFF.

V and J are TRBV9 and TRBJ2-1; no clear D. The CDR3 is 18 amino acids. Trimming left V 0 bases short and J 2 bases short, with 18 bases between. The V gene's germline CDR1 is SGDLS and CDR2 YYNGEE. CDR3 residues: CASSVAVSPTLPYNEQFF. CDR3 DNA sequence: TGTGCCAGCAGCGTAGCTGTTAGTCCAACTTTACCCTACAATGAGCAGTTCTTC.

The chain combines TRBV7-8 with TRBJ2-2; 7 bases agree with TRBD1. Germline V CDR1 and CDR2: SGHVS, FQNEAQ. V shed 4 bases, J shed 4 bases, and the junction held 9 bases outside the gene matches. The CDR3 has 16 amino acids. The CDR3 DNA follows: TGTGCCAGCAGCTCACGGACAGGCTATTTCACCGGGGAGCTGTTTTTT. The encoded protein is CASSSRTGYFTGELFF.

The chain joins TRBV28 to TRBJ2-7; 9 nucleotides line up with TRBD1. From germline, CDR1 is MDHEN and CDR2 SYDVKM. With V trimmed by 7 bases and J by 5 bases, 6 bases remained unmatched. The length of the CDR3 is 13 residues. As DNA, the CDR3 is TGTGCCAGCAATAACAGGGGGCGGGACGAGCAGTACTTC. Amino acid sequence: CASNNRGRDEQYF. The full variable domain, with the rest looked up from reference TRBV28 and TRBJ2-7, is DVKVTQSSRYLVKRTGEKVFLECVQDMDHENMFWYRQDPGLGLRLIYFSYDVKMKEKGDIPEGYSVSREKKERFSLILESASTNQTSMYLCASNNRGRDEQYFGPGTRLTVT.

The chain has TRBV19 and TRBJ1-1; no reliable D call. V lost 2 bases and J 0 bases, leaving 13 bases between the germline ends. CDR3 size: 16 residues. Germline V CDR1 and CDR2: LNHDA, SQIVND (reference sequence). As DNA, the CDR3 is TGTGCCAGTAGTATACTGTTCGGGGTTGTGAACACTGAAGCTTTCTTT. Amino acid sequence: CASSILFGVVNTEAFF.

V and J are TRBV28 and TRBJ2-7; D possibly corresponds to TRBD2 (6 bases). Trimming removed 6 bases from V and 2 bases from J, with 11 bases in between. CDR3 length: 13 residues. Germline values: CDR1 MDHEN, CDR2 SYDVKM. In nucleotides, the CDR3 is TGTGCCAGCAGCCAAGGCGGGGCCTACGAGCAGTACTTC. Residues: CASSQGGAYEQYF. The full variable domain, rest sourced from reference TRBV28 and TRBJ2-7, is DVKVTQSSRYLVKRTGEKVFLECVQDMDHENMFWYRQDPGLGLRLIYFSYDVKMKEKGDIPEGYSVSREKKERFSLILESASTNQTSMYLCASSQGGAYEQYFGPGTRLTVT.

The chain carries TRBV7-2 and TRBJ1-3; possibly TRBD1 for D (5 bases). The ends were cut back, 4 bases at V and 4 bases at J, with 8 bases in the middle. The CDR3 is 13 amino acids. In germline, CDR1 is SGHTA, CDR2 FQGNSA. The CDR3 reads CASSSRGGNTIYF. CDR3 in DNA: TGTGCCAGCAGCTCCCGGGGGGGAAACACCATATATTTT. Using reference TRBV7-2 and TRBJ1-3 for the parts outside the CDR3, the full variable domain is GAGVSQSPSNKVTEKGKDVELRCDPISGHTALYWYRQSLGQGLEFLIYFQGNSAPDKSGLPSDRFSAERTGGSVSTLTIQRTQQEDSAVYLCASSSRGGNTIYFGEGSWLTVV.

This chain connects TRBV11-2 to TRBJ2-5, with 9 positions matching TRBD1. This CDR3 spans 16 amino acids. V was clipped by 5 bases and J by 5 bases; unmatched bases: 12. Germline CDR1 and CDR2: SGHAT and FQNNGV. The CDR3 coding sequence is TGTGCCAGCAGCACCTACGGGACAGGGTATGGGGAGACCCAGTACTTC. Translation gives CASSTYGTGYGETQYF. Full variable domain (rest looked up from reference TRBV11-2 and TRBJ2-5): EAGVAQSPRYKIIEKRQSVAFWCNPISGHATLYWYQQILGQGPKLLIQFQNNGVVDDSQLPKDRFSAERLKGVDSTLKIQPAKLEDSAVYLCASSTYGTGYGETQYFGPGTRLLVL.

The chain employs TRBV18 and TRBJ1-3; D call uncertain. Germline assignment: CDR1 KGHSH and CDR2 LQKENI. Trimming stripped 3 bases from V and 4 bases from J, with 19 bases between. CDR3 length: 17 residues. The DNA for the CDR3 is TGTGCCAGCTCACCGCTCGTCACCCGCGGGTTAGGAAACACCATATATTTT. Residues: CASSPLVTRGLGNTIYF.

J is TRBJ2-7 and V is TRBV27, with D possibly matching TRBD2 (6 bases). Between the trimmed V and J ends, which lost 3 bases and 0 bases, there was a span of 9 bases. This CDR3 region has 14 residues. The germline V gene encodes CDR1 MNHEY and CDR2 SMNVEV (reference sequence). The CDR3 nucleotides are TGTGCCAGCAGTTTTAGCGGTTACTCCTACGAGCAGTACTTC. This translates into CASSFSGYSYEQYF.

The chain links TRBV6-1 to TRBJ2-1; maybe TRBD1 (6 bases). Per germline, CDR1 MNHNS and CDR2 SASEGT. The CDR3 extends over 15 amino acids. V shed 1 base and J shed 8 bases, with 15 bases lying between them. CDR3 coding DNA: TGTGCCAGCAGTGAAGAGGGCAGGGGTATCGATGAGCAGTTCTTC. Translated: CASSEEGRGIDEQFF.

A single count supports this clone. The J gene is TRBJ2-7, the V gene TRBV10-3, with 8 bases lining up with TRBD1. Trimming at V came to 10 bases and at J to 0 bases, leaving 8 bases not matched to a gene. This CDR3 spans 14 amino acids. CDR1 and CDR2 from the germline V gene are ENHRY and SYGVKD. CDR3 residues: CATFGQGVSYEQYF. Written as DNA, the CDR3 is TGTGCCACCTTTGGACAGGGCGTCTCCTACGAGCAGTACTTC.

This chain uses TRBV19 with TRBJ2-5; D is unclear. Germline CDR1 and CDR2: LNHDA and SQIVND (reference sequence). The CDR3 spans 11 residues. The V end was cut by 7 bases, the J end by 0 bases, with 3 bases between. CDR3 loop: CASTYQETQYF. For the CDR3, the DNA is TGTGCCAGTACGTACCAAGAGACCCAGTACTTC.

The chain is built from TRBV7-9 and TRBJ2-5; D is unclear. The CDR3 is 12 amino acids. CDR1 and CDR2 (germline): SEHNR, FQNEAQ (reference sequence). The V end lost 3 bases, the J end lost 4 bases, and 6 bases lay between the germline ends. This CDR3 reads CASSFSGETQYF. The CDR3 nucleotides are TGTGCCAGCAGCTTTTCAGGAGAGACCCAGTACTTC.

The V call is TRBV6-4, the J call TRBJ1-1, with 7 nucleotides matching TRBD1. Unmatched junction bases numbered 7, after V lost 5 bases and J lost 4 bases. The CDR3 loop spans 14 amino acids. CDR1 and CDR2 from the germline V gene are MRHNA and SNTAGT. The CDR3 nucleotides are TGTGCCAGCAGTCGCTCCGGGACAGTCACTGAAGCTTTCTTT. Its protein is CASSRSGTVTEAFF.

The chain carries TRBV5-6 and TRBJ2-1; 7 bases fit TRBD2. With 3 bases clipped from V and 1 base from J, the junction kept 7 bases outside the gene matches. Germline CDR1 and CDR2: SGHDT and YYEEEE. This CDR3 comprises 16 residues. The CDR3 reads CASSYLTSWSYNEQFF. The DNA of the CDR3 is TGTGCCAGCAGCTACCTGACTAGCTGGTCCTACAATGAGCAGTTCTTC.

The J gene is TRBJ2-5, the V gene TRBV27; possibly TRBD2 for D (5 bases). CDR1 is MNHEY, CDR2 SMNVEV, per germline (reference sequence). CDR3 length: 17 residues. Trimming cost V 6 bases and J 0 bases, with 20 bases left between them. The CDR3 sequence: CASRPHGLARHQETQYF. In nucleotides, the CDR3 is TGTGCCAGCAGACCCCACGGACTGGCGCGACACCAAGAGACCCAGTACTTC.

CDR3 amino acids: CASSAGGRETQYF. The DNA of the CDR3 is TGTGCCAGCAGCGCAGGGGGCCGGGAGACCCAGTACTTC. V gene TRBV11-3 combines with J gene TRBJ2-5, with 8 bases fitting TRBD1. J was trimmed by 5 bases and V by 5 bases; bases with no gene match: 4. CDR1 is SGHNT and CDR2 is YENEEA in the germline V gene. The CDR3 has 13 residues.

This clone was detected only a few times. The chain recombines TRBV11-2 with TRBJ2-1, with 13 bases matching TRBD2. CDR3 length equals 18 residues. The J segment lost 9 bases and the V segment lost 5 bases, leaving 16 bases of the junction unmatched. Germline values: CDR1 SGHAT, CDR2 FQNNGV. CDR3 bases: TGTGCCAGCAGCCTATATCCCGGGACTAGCGGGAATAGAGGTGAGCAGTTCTTC. Translated: CASSLYPGTSGNRGEQFF.